The sequence of this TCR beta chain was determined in a study of human T cells and chemical hapten exposure. Across the study: There were weekly diphenylcyclopropenone doses to the scalp for patients throughout the approximately 25-week study. Recorded diagnoses among the mostly female patients were alopecia areata, totalis or universalis.

TCRdb recomputed calls from the RACE reads with MiXCR, one row per CDR3 protein. Of roughly 140,000 distinct CDR3 sequences detected, about 12% appear once; the ten largest clones hold around 1.4%. Time point meaning: patch test 2, 6 weeks after DPC sensitization. Treatment here: therapeutic diphenylcyclopropenone sensitization with weekly scalp DPC. This clonotype was found many times. Sequences were derived from whole blood, sampled in connection with sensitization to the hapten diphenylcyclopropenone (DPC). This sequence originates from a woman aged 45-65 years with alopecia areata. Some clones in this sample may be carry-over from other donors' samples.

This chain's CDR3 is CASSPGDGQPQHF. In nucleotides, the CDR3 is TGCGCCAGCAGCCCGGGGGACGGTCAGCCCCAGCATTTT. The chain carries TRBV5-1 and TRBJ1-5, with D perhaps matching TRBD1 (5 bases). The germline gives CDR1 SGHRS, CDR2 YFSETQ. V shed 4 bases and J shed 6 bases, with 11 bases lying between them. CDR3 length equals 13 residues.